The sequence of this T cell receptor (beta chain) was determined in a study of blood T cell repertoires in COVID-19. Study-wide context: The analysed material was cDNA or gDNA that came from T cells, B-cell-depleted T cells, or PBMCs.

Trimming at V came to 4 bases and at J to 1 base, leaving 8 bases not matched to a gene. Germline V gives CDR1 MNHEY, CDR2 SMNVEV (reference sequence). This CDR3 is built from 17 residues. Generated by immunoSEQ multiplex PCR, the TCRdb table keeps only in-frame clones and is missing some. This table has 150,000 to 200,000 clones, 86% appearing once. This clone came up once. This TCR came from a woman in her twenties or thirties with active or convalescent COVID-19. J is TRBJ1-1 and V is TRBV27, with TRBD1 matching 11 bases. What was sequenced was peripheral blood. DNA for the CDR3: TGTGCCAGCAGTTCCCCCAGGACAGGGGGCTGGAACACTGAAGCTTTCTTT. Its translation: CASSSPRTGGWNTEAFF.